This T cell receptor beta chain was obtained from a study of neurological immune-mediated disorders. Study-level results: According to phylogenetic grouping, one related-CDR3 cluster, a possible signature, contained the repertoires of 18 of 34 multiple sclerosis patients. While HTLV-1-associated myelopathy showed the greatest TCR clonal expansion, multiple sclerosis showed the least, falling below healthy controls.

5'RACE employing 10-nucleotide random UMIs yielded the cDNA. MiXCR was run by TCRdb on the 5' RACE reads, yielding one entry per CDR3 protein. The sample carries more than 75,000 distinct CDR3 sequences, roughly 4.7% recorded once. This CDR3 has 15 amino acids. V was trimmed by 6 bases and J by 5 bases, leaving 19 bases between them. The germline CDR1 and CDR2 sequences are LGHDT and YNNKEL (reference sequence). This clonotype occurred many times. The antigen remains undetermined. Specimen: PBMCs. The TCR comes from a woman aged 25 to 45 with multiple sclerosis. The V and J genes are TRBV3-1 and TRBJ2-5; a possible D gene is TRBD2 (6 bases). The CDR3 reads CASRMGRDRGETQYF. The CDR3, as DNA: TGTGCCAGCAGGATGGGCCGCGACCGGGGGGAGACCCAGTACTTC.